These T cell receptor beta chains were read from a single sample in a study of early T cells in non-severe SARS-CoV-2 infection. TCRdb analysed the 5' RACE reads with MiXCR anew, one entry per CDR3 protein. The table shows 50,000 or so distinct CDR3 sequences, with roughly an eighth occurring only once. Source material: whole blood. The receptor set was obtained from an adult who was a healthcare worker with PCR-confirmed SARS-CoV-2 infection or an uninfected control (not recorded which). CDR3s include the opening cysteine and the closing phenylalanine or tryptophan. Fields, in order: CDR3 protein, CDR3 DNA, D gene, CDR3 length, J gene, clone size, V gene. The D gene is left open where the match is weak. Some rows mark clone size as missing; the rest say once, few, many or name a class of expanded clone.

CDR3 protein: CASSLSGQGNTYEQYF; CDR3 DNA: TGCGCCAGCAGCTTGTCGGGACAGGGAAATACCTACGAGCAGTACTTC; D gene: TRBD1; CDR3 length: 16; J gene: TRBJ2-7; clone size: many; V gene: TRBV5-1
CDR3 protein: CASSSTQWTGETQYF; CDR3 DNA: TGTGCCAGCAGCTCCACACAGTGGACGGGGGAGACCCAGTACTTC; D gene: NA; CDR3 length: 15; J gene: TRBJ2-5; clone size: NA; V gene: TRBV12-3/TRBV12-4
CDR3 protein: CASSFPGPNTEAFF; CDR3 DNA: TGCGCCAGCAGCTTCCCCGGGCCTAACACTGAAGCTTTCTTT; D gene: NA; CDR3 length: 14; J gene: TRBJ1-1; clone size: NA; V gene: TRBV5-1
CDR3 protein: CASSPGLAPTDTQYF; CDR3 DNA: TGTGCCAGCAGCCCCGGACTAGCGCCCACAGATACGCAGTATTTT; D gene: TRBD2; CDR3 length: 15; J gene: TRBJ2-3; clone size: many; V gene: TRBV5-4
CDR3 protein: CASGLGSGVDTQYF; CDR3 DNA: TGTGCCAGCGGATTGGGTAGCGGAGTAGATACGCAGTATTTT; D gene: NA; CDR3 length: 14; J gene: TRBJ2-3; clone size: few; V gene: TRBV5-6
CDR3 protein: CASKGLAGLNEQFF; CDR3 DNA: TGTGCCAGTAAAGGACTAGCGGGGTTAAATGAGCAGTTCTTC; D gene: TRBD2; CDR3 length: 14; J gene: TRBJ2-1; clone size: many; V gene: TRBV19
CDR3 protein: CASSQDDRSAYNEQFF; CDR3 DNA: TGCGCCAGCAGCCAAGATGACCGGAGTGCCTACAATGAGCAGTTCTTC; D gene: NA; CDR3 length: 16; J gene: TRBJ2-1; clone size: many; V gene: TRBV4-1
CDR3 protein: CASSFRRNTEAFF; CDR3 DNA: TGTGCCAGCAGTTTCCGTAGAAACACTGAAGCTTTCTTT; D gene: NA; CDR3 length: 13; J gene: TRBJ1-1; clone size: many; V gene: TRBV27
CDR3 protein: CSARGGGGAYNEQFF; CDR3 DNA: TGCAGTGCTAGAGGTGGCGGGGGGGCCTACAATGAGCAGTTCTTC; D gene: TRBD2; CDR3 length: 15; J gene: TRBJ2-1; clone size: few; V gene: TRBV20-1
CDR3 protein: CASSSTYYGYTF; CDR3 DNA: TGTGCCAGCAGCTCTACATACTATGGCTACACCTTC; D gene: NA; CDR3 length: 12; J gene: TRBJ1-2; clone size: many; V gene: TRBV7-2
CDR3 protein: CASSIRQGMGEQYF; CDR3 DNA: TGTGCCAGCAGTATTCGACAGGGAATGGGCGAGCAGTACTTC; D gene: TRBD1; CDR3 length: 14; J gene: TRBJ2-7; clone size: NA; V gene: TRBV7-3
CDR3 protein: CSVEFGEAFF; CDR3 DNA: TGCAGCGTTGAATTCGGTGAAGCTTTCTTT; D gene: NA; CDR3 length: 10; J gene: TRBJ1-1; clone size: NA; V gene: TRBV29-1
CDR3 protein: CASSLGGKAFF; CDR3 DNA: TGTGCCAGCAGTTTAGGTGGCAAAGCTTTCTTT; D gene: NA; CDR3 length: 11; J gene: TRBJ1-1; clone size: many; V gene: TRBV6-5
CDR3 protein: CASSGTGDEQFF; CDR3 DNA: TGTGCCAGCTCAGGGACAGGAGACGAGCAGTTCTTC; D gene: TRBD1; CDR3 length: 12; J gene: TRBJ2-1; clone size: NA; V gene: TRBV18
CDR3 protein: CASSFARLNEQFF; CDR3 DNA: TGTGCCAGCAGTTTCGCTAGGTTGAATGAGCAGTTCTTC; D gene: NA; CDR3 length: 13; J gene: TRBJ2-1; clone size: few; V gene: TRBV12-3/TRBV12-4
CDR3 protein: CSVETILGETQYF; CDR3 DNA: TGCAGCGTTGAAACTATCCTGGGGGAGACCCAGTACTTC; D gene: NA; CDR3 length: 13; J gene: TRBJ2-5; clone size: many; V gene: TRBV29-1
CDR3 protein: CASSPPGRSKQETQYF; CDR3 DNA: TGTGCCAGCAGTCCCCCCGGCAGGAGTAAGCAAGAGACCCAGTACTTC; D gene: NA; CDR3 length: 16; J gene: TRBJ2-5; clone size: NA; V gene: TRBV28
CDR3 protein: CSARLWTGPYEQYF; CDR3 DNA: TGCAGTGCTAGGCTCTGGACAGGGCCCTACGAGCAGTACTTC; D gene: TRBD1; CDR3 length: 14; J gene: TRBJ2-7; clone size: few; V gene: TRBV20-1
CDR3 protein: CASSFRGSGGGNEQFF; CDR3 DNA: TGTGCCAGCAGCTTCCGCGGTAGCGGGGGAGGAAATGAGCAGTTCTTC; D gene: TRBD2; CDR3 length: 16; J gene: TRBJ2-1; clone size: NA; V gene: TRBV7-2
CDR3 protein: CASSSFFSPFGIQYF; CDR3 DNA: TGTGCCAGCAGCTCGTTTTTTTCTCCATTCGGCATTCAGTACTTC; D gene: NA; CDR3 length: 15; J gene: TRBJ2-4; clone size: many; V gene: TRBV7-9
CDR3 protein: CASSPGLGPDLYEQYF; CDR3 DNA: TGCGCCAGCAGCCCCGGACTCGGTCCGGACCTCTACGAGCAGTACTTC; D gene: NA; CDR3 length: 16; J gene: TRBJ2-7; clone size: many; V gene: TRBV4-1
CDR3 protein: CASSQDTQRSGELFF; CDR3 DNA: TGTGCCAGCAGCCAAGATACGCAACGATCCGGGGAGCTGTTTTTT; D gene: NA; CDR3 length: 15; J gene: TRBJ2-2; clone size: many; V gene: TRBV3-1
CDR3 protein: CASSSLTGSPTDTQYF; CDR3 DNA: TGTGCCAGCAGCTCACTGACAGGGAGTCCCACAGATACGCAGTATTTT; D gene: TRBD1; CDR3 length: 16; J gene: TRBJ2-3; clone size: few; V gene: TRBV5-5
CDR3 protein: CASSQGPSGAHQPQHF; CDR3 DNA: TGCGCCAGCAGCCAAGGCCCCTCCGGGGCCCATCAGCCCCAGCATTTT; D gene: NA; CDR3 length: 16; J gene: TRBJ1-5; clone size: many; V gene: TRBV4-1
CDR3 protein: CASSVTPETYEQYF; CDR3 DNA: TGTGCCAGCAGCGTAACCCCTGAGACCTACGAGCAGTACTTC; D gene: NA; CDR3 length: 14; J gene: TRBJ2-7; clone size: few; V gene: TRBV9
CDR3 protein: CASSLARRGTEAFF; CDR3 DNA: TGCGCCAGCAGCTTGGCCCGGAGGGGCACTGAAGCTTTCTTT; D gene: NA; CDR3 length: 14; J gene: TRBJ1-1; clone size: many; V gene: TRBV5-1
CDR3 protein: CASSWTGGAGTEAFF; CDR3 DNA: TGTGCCAGCAGTTGGACAGGGGGCGCGGGGACTGAAGCTTTCTTT; D gene: TRBD1; CDR3 length: 15; J gene: TRBJ1-1; clone size: NA; V gene: TRBV6-1
CDR3 protein: CASSRHKNTEAFF; CDR3 DNA: TGTGCCAGCAGTAGGCACAAGAACACTGAAGCTTTCTTT; D gene: NA; CDR3 length: 13; J gene: TRBJ1-1; clone size: many; V gene: TRBV6-1
CDR3 protein: CASSSTSGPYEQYF; CDR3 DNA: TGTGCCAGCAGCTCGACTAGCGGCCCTTACGAGCAGTACTTC; D gene: TRBD2; CDR3 length: 14; J gene: TRBJ2-7; clone size: many; V gene: TRBV7-9
CDR3 protein: CASSSLGEAFF; CDR3 DNA: TGTGCCAGCAGCTCTCTCGGTGAAGCTTTCTTT; D gene: NA; CDR3 length: 11; J gene: TRBJ1-1; clone size: many; V gene: TRBV7-9
CDR3 protein: CSVGEPYEQYF; CDR3 DNA: TGCAGCGTTGGGGAACCGTACGAGCAGTACTTC; D gene: NA; CDR3 length: 11; J gene: TRBJ2-7; clone size: many; V gene: TRBV29-1